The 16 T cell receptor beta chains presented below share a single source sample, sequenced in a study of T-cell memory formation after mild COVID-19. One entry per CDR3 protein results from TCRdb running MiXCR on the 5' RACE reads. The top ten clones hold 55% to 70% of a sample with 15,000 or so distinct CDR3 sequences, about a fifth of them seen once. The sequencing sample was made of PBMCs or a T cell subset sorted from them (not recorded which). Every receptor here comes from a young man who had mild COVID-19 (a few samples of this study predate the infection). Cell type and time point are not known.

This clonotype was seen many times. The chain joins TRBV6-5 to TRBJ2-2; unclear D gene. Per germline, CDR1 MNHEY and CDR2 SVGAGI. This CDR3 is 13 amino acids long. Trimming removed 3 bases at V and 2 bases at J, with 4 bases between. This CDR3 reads CASSYSNTGELFF. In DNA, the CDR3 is TGTGCCAGCAGTTATTCCAACACCGGGGAGCTGTTTTTT.

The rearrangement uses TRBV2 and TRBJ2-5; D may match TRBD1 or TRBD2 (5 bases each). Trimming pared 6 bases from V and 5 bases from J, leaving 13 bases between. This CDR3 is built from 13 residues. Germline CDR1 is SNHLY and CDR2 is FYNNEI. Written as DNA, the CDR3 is TGTGCCAGCAGGGTCGGCGAGGGGGAGACCCAGTACTTC. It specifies CASRVGEGETQYF.

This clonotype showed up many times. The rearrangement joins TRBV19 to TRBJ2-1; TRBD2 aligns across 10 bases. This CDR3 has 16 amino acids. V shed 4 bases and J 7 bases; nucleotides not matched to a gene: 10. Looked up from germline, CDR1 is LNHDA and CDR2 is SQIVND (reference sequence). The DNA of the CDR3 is TGTGCCAGTAGTAGACTTCTAGCGGGGGCCTCGAATGAGCAGTTCTTC. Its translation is CASSRLLAGASNEQFF.

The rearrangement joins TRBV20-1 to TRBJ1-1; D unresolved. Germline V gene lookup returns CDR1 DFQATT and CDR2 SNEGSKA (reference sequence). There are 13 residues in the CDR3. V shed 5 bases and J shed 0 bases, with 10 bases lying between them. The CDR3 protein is CSALDGMNTEAFF. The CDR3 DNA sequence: TGCAGTGCTTTAGACGGCATGAACACTGAAGCTTTCTTT.

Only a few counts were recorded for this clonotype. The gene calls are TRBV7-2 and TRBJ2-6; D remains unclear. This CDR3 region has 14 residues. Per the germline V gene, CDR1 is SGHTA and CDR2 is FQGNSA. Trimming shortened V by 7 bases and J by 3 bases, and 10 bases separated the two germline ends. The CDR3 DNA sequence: TGTGCCAGCACCCCCAAAGTTGGGGCCAACGTCCTGACTTTC. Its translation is CASTPKVGANVLTF.

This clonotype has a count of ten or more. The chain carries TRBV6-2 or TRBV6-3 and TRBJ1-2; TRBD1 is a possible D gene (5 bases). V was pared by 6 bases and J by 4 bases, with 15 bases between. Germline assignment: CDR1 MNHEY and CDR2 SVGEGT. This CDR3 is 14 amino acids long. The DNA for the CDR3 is TGTGCCAGCAGCCCCGGGGCGCTTCGCTATGGCTACACCTTC. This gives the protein CASSPGALRYGYTF.

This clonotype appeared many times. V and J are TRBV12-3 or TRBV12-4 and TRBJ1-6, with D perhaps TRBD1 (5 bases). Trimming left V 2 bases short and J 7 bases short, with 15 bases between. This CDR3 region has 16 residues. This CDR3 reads CASSLTGGNPNSPLHF. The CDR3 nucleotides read TGTGCCAGCAGTTTAACAGGAGGCAACCCAAATTCACCCCTCCACTTT.

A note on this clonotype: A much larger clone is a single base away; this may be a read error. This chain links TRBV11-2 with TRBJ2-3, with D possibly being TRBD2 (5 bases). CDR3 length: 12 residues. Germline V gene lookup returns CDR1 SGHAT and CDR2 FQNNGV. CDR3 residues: CASSLSEDTKYF. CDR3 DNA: TGTGCCAGCAGCCTTTCGGAGGATACGAAGTATTTT.

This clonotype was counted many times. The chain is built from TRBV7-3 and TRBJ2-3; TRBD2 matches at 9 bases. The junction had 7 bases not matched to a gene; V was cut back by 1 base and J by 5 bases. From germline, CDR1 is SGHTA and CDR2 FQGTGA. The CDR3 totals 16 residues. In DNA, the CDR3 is TGTGCCAGCAGCTTAAGGCGGCGGGGGGGTGGAGATACGCAGTATTTT. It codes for CASSLRRRGGGDTQYF. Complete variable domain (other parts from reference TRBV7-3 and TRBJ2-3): GAGVSQTPSNKVTEKGKYVELRCDPISGHTALYWYRQSLGQGPEFLIYFQGTGAADDSGLPNDRFFAVRPEGSVSTLKIQRTERGDSAVYLCASSLRRRGGGDTQYFGPGTRLTVL.

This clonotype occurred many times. Written as DNA, the CDR3 is TGTGCCAGCAGTAGCACGTTCGGCTACGAGCAGTACTTC. Its protein product is CASSSTFGYEQYF. The genes are TRBV27 and TRBJ2-7; D gene uncertain. The CDR3 has 13 amino acids. The V end was cut by 5 bases, the J end by 3 bases, with 11 bases between. The germline V gene encodes CDR1 MNHEY and CDR2 SMNVEV (reference sequence).

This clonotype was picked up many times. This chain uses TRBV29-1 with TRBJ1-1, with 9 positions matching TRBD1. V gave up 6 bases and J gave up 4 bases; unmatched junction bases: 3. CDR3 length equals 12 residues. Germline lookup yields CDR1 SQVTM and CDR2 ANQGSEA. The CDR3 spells CSVVDRGTEAFF. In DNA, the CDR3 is TGCAGCGTAGTGGACAGGGGCACTGAAGCTTTCTTT. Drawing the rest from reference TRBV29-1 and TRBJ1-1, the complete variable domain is SAVISQKPSRDICQRGTSLTIQCQVDSQVTMMFWYRQQPGQSLTLIATANQGSEATYESGFVIDKFPISRPNLTFSTLTVSNMSPEDSSIYLCSVVDRGTEAFFGQGTRLTVV.

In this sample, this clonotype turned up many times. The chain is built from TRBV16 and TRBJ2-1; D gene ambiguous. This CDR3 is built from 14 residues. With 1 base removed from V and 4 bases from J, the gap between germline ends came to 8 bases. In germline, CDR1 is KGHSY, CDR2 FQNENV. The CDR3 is CASSQWSSYNEQFF. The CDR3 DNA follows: TGTGCCAGCAGCCAATGGAGCAGTTACAATGAGCAGTTCTTC.

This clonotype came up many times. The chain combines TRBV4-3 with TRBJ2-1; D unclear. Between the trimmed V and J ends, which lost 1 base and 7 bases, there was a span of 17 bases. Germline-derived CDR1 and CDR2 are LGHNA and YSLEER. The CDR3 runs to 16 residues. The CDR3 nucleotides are TGCGCCAGCAGCCAAGGCCGGGCCTACGCTCAGAATGAGCAGTTCTTC. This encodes CASSQGRAYAQNEQFF.

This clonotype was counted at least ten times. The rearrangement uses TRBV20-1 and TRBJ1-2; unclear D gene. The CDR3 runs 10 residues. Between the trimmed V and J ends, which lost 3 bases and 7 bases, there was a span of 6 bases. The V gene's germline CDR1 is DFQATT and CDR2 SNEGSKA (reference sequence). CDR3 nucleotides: TGCAGTGCTAGTTTGTTTGGCTACACCTTC. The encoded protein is CSASLFGYTF.

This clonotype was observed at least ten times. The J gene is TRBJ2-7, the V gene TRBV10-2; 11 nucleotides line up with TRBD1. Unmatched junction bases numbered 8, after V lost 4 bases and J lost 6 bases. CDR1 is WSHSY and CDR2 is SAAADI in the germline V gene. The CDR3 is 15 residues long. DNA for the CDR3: TGCGCCAGCAGTGGTTGGGACAGGGGGAAAGGCGAGCAGTACTTC. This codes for CASSGWDRGKGEQYF.

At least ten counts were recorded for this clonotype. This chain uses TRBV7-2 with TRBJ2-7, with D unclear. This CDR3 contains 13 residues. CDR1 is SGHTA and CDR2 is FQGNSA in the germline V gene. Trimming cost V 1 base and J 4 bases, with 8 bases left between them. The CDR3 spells CASSLEVSYEQYV. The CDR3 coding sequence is TGTGCCAGCAGCTTAGAGGTCAGTTACGAGCAGTACGTC.